A single sample gave rise to the 20 T cell receptor beta chains below, sequenced in a study of T-cell reconstitution after alpha-beta-depleted transplantation in children. TCRbeta library preparation incorporated unique molecular identifiers. TCRdb fed the PCR reads into MiXCR, producing one record per CDR3 protein. The sample holds more than 60,000 distinct CDR3 sequences, about 7% seen once. This material consisted of PBMCs from the stem cell graft donor, taken from the stem cell graft. The receptors stem from a human donor who donated a stem cell graft to a child with acute lymphoblastic leukemia.

This clonotype appeared many times. This rearrangement joins TRBV25-1 to TRBJ1-1; D gene unclear. Germline V lookup: CDR1 MGHDK, CDR2 SYGVNS. Trimming shortened V by 2 bases and J by 6 bases, and 10 bases separated the two germline ends. This CDR3 region has 13 residues. The CDR3 sequence is CASSEGGYAEAFF. In DNA, the CDR3 is TGTGCCAGCAGTGAAGGAGGTTACGCTGAAGCTTTCTTT.

This clonotype was recorded a few times. This chain uses TRBV4-3 with TRBJ1-6; tentative D call: TRBD1 (6 bases). CDR3 length: 15 amino acids. Germline-derived CDR1 and CDR2 are LGHNA and YSLEER. V was shortened by 0 bases and J by 10 bases, with 13 bases between the two germline ends. The CDR3 DNA is TGCGCCAGCAGCCAAGAGGCAGGGGATGACTCACCCCTCCACTTT. This encodes CASSQEAGDDSPLHF.

The chain employs TRBV5-5 and TRBJ2-1, with 10 nucleotides matching TRBD2. CDR1 SGHKS and CDR2 YYEKEE come from the germline V gene (reference sequence). V shed 3 bases, J shed 10 bases, and the junction held 13 bases outside the gene matches. This CDR3 region has 16 residues. In nucleotides, the CDR3 is TGTGCCAGCAGCTGGGATCACAGCGGGGGGGCATGGGAGCAGTTCTTC. This translates into CASSWDHSGGAWEQFF.

This clonotype was observed at least ten times. The genes are TRBV6-5 and TRBJ1-6, with D possibly TRBD1 on 5 matching bases. Germline lookup yields CDR1 MNHEY and CDR2 SVGAGI. The length of the CDR3 is 13 residues. Trimming took off 8 bases at V and 9 bases at J, with 14 bases between the two ends. The CDR3 DNA is TGTGCCAGCGGGGGTCAATTAGGTTCACCCCTCCACTTT. Its translation: CASGGQLGSPLHF.

This clonotype occurred many times. The V gene is TRBV20-1, the J gene TRBJ2-3; 8 nucleotides agree with TRBD1. The CDR3 covers 16 residues. Losses at the gene ends were 0 bases for V and 4 bases for J; bases not matched to a gene: 9. In germline, CDR1 is DFQATT, CDR2 SNEGSKA (reference sequence). The CDR3 DNA is TGCAGTGCTAGAGATTTCATCAGGGGGCGATCAGATACGCAGTATTTT. This gives the protein CSARDFIRGRSDTQYF.

This clonotype has ten or more counts. The rearrangement uses TRBV7-2 and TRBJ1-6, with D possibly being TRBD1 (5 bases). Germline lookup yields CDR1 SGHTA and CDR2 FQGNSA. The CDR3 runs to 14 residues. V gave up 5 bases and J gave up 4 bases, with 9 bases separating them. CDR3 protein: CASSLRGYNSPLHF. The CDR3 nucleotides are TGTGCCAGCAGCCTCCGGGGGTATAATTCACCCCTCCACTTT.

This clonotype has more than one count but fewer than ten. This chain uses TRBV3-1 with TRBJ1-1, with D unclear. Looked up from germline, CDR1 is LGHDT and CDR2 is YNNKEL (reference sequence). Trimming shortened V by 4 bases and J by 1 base, and 10 bases separated the two germline ends. CDR3 length equals 14 residues. The CDR3 region has the DNA TGTGCCAGCAGCCCCTGGGAAGGGAACACTGAAGCTTTCTTT. It specifies CASSPWEGNTEAFF. Combining the CDR3 with reference TRBV3-1 and TRBJ1-1 gives the whole variable domain DTAVSQTPKYLVTQMGNDKSIKCEQNLGHDTMYWYKQDSKKFLKIMFSYNNKELIINETVPNRFSPKSPDKAHLNLHINSLELGDSAVYFCASSPWEGNTEAFFGQGTRLTVV.

This clonotype was recorded at least ten times. This sequence joins TRBV5-1 and TRBJ2-5, with 9 bases fitting TRBD1. The CDR3 spans 14 residues. Germline V gene lookup returns CDR1 SGHRS and CDR2 YFSETQ. Unmatched junction bases numbered 3, after V lost 2 bases and J lost 4 bases. Here the CDR3 reads CASSFTGGRETQYF. As DNA, the CDR3 is TGCGCCAGCAGCTTTACAGGGGGCAGAGAGACCCAGTACTTC.

This clonotype was found many times. The J gene is TRBJ1-1, the V gene TRBV4-2; TRBD1 is a possible D gene (6 bases). CDR1 and CDR2 from the germline V gene are LGHNA and YNFKEQ. The CDR3 is 15 amino acids. V lost 4 bases and J 0 bases, leaving 12 bases between the germline ends. CDR3 loop: CASSLGQLMNTEAFF. For the CDR3, the DNA is TGTGCCAGCAGCCTTGGACAGCTCATGAACACTGAAGCTTTCTTT.

Many counts were recorded for this clonotype. The rearrangement joins TRBV18 to TRBJ2-1; TRBD2 is a possible D gene (5 bases). CDR3 length equals 13 residues. Germline values: CDR1 KGHSH, CDR2 LQKENI. V lost 6 bases and J lost 8, with 14 bases in between. The CDR3 DNA sequence: TGTGCCAGCTCGTCTGGGATCGGGGATGAGCAGTTCTTC. This encodes CASSSGIGDEQFF. Together with reference TRBV18 and TRBJ2-1, the CDR3 gives the full variable domain: NAGVMQNPRHLVRRRGQEARLRCSPMKGHSHVYWYRQLPEEGLKFMVYLQKENIIDESGMPKERFSAEFPKEGPSILRIQQVVRGDSAAYFCASSSGIGDEQFFGPGTRLTVL.

In its sample, this clonotype was seen many times. DNA for the CDR3: TGTGCCAGCAGCTTAGGTGTCAGCGTCTACGAGCAGTACTTC. Translated: CASSLGVSVYEQYF. The gene calls are TRBV7-8 and TRBJ2-7, with no clear D. V was pared by 1 base and J by 3 bases, with 10 bases between. Germline V gene sequence: CDR1 SGHVS, CDR2 FQNEAQ. This CDR3 comprises 14 residues.

This clonotype was detected only a few times. This chain links TRBV4-3 with TRBJ1-5; no reliable D call. V gave up 0 bases and J gave up 2 bases, with 8 bases separating them. The CDR3 contains 15 residues. CDR1 LGHNA and CDR2 YSLEER come from the germline V gene. The chain's CDR3 is CASSQDFGGNQPQHF. Written as DNA, the CDR3 is TGCGCCAGCAGCCAAGATTTTGGGGGCAATCAGCCCCAGCATTTT.

V usage is TRBV5-4 and J usage is TRBJ2-7; 7 bases line up with TRBD2. The J segment lost 0 bases and the V segment lost 1 base, leaving 4 bases of the junction unmatched. The V gene's germline CDR1 is SGHNT and CDR2 YYREEE (reference sequence). The CDR3 length is 15 residues. The CDR3, as DNA: TGTGCCAGCAGCTTGCCGGGGAGGGACTCCTACGAGCAGTACTTC. Amino acid sequence: CASSLPGRDSYEQYF. Using reference TRBV5-4 and TRBJ2-7 for the parts outside the CDR3, the full variable domain is ETGVTQSPTHLIKTRGQQVTLRCSSQSGHNTVSWYQQALGQGPQFIFQYYREEENGRGNFPPRFSGLQFPNYSSELNVNALELDDSALYLCASSLPGRDSYEQYFGPGTRLTVT.

This clonotype occurred many times. The gene calls are TRBV11-2 and TRBJ2-2, with D perhaps matching TRBD2 (5 bases). There are 14 residues in the CDR3. Germline CDR1 is SGHAT and CDR2 is FQNNGV. Between the trimmed V and J ends, which lost 3 bases and 6 bases, there was a span of 11 bases. Here the CDR3 reads CASSFIRGAGELFF. In DNA form, the CDR3 reads TGTGCCAGCAGCTTTATTCGGGGAGCCGGGGAGCTGTTTTTT. Complete variable domain (other parts from reference TRBV11-2 and TRBJ2-2): EAGVAQSPRYKIIEKRQSVAFWCNPISGHATLYWYQQILGQGPKLLIQFQNNGVVDDSQLPKDRFSAERLKGVDSTLKIQPAKLEDSAVYLCASSFIRGAGELFFGEGSRLTVL.

This rearrangement joins TRBV13 to TRBJ2-1; D tentatively fits TRBD1 or TRBD2 (6 bases each). The CDR3 is 16 amino acids. The V end lost 5 bases, the J end lost 3 bases, and 17 bases lay between the germline ends. The V gene's germline CDR1 is PRHDT and CDR2 FYEKMQ (reference sequence). The CDR3 nucleotides read TGTGCCAGCAGCCCGGAGGGGGGCGGCCTCTACAATGAGCAGTTCTTC. Its protein product is CASSPEGGGLYNEQFF.

In this sample, this clonotype turned up many times. The V call is TRBV5-1, the J call TRBJ2-6; perhaps TRBD1 as D (6 bases). In germline, CDR1 is SGHRS, CDR2 YFSETQ. Deletions cut 4 bases from V and 0 bases from J, with 14 bases between. This CDR3 has 17 residues. CDR3 in DNA: TGCGCCAGCAGCCAGGGGACGCAGAGCTCTGGGGCCAACGTCCTGACTTTC. Protein product: CASSQGTQSSGANVLTF.

This clonotype was observed a handful of times. The chain uses TRBV20-1 and TRBJ2-1; D ambiguous. Trimming shortened V by 3 bases and J by 2 bases, and 11 bases separated the two germline ends. The CDR3 is 14 residues long. Germline loops: CDR1 DFQATT, CDR2 SNEGSKA (reference sequence). This CDR3 reads CSASRGMTYNEQFF. DNA of the CDR3: TGCAGTGCTAGTCGTGGGATGACCTACAATGAGCAGTTCTTC.

This clonotype appeared many times. The CDR3 DNA reads as TGTGCCAGCAGAGGGGAGGGCCTCTACGAGCAGTACTTC. Its translation is CASRGEGLYEQYF. The chain uses TRBV28 and TRBJ2-7; the match to TRBD2 covers 7 bases. The germline CDR1 and CDR2 sequences are MDHEN and SYDVKM. The length of the CDR3 is 13 residues. The V segment lost 6 bases and the J segment 3 bases; nucleotides outside the gene matches: 5.

This clonotype was found many times. The rearrangement links TRBV5-1 to TRBJ2-3; 10 nucleotides match TRBD2. This CDR3 is 17 amino acids long. Germline V lookup: CDR1 SGHRS, CDR2 YFSETQ. With V trimmed by 4 bases and J by 2 bases, 10 bases remained unmatched. CDR3 sequence reads: CASSGGGTSALTDTQYF. CDR3 coding DNA: TGCGCCAGCAGCGGTGGAGGGACTAGCGCCCTCACAGATACGCAGTATTTT.

In its sample, this clonotype was seen many times. The chain links TRBV27 to TRBJ2-5; 9 bases fit TRBD1. V was clipped by 1 base and J by 3 bases; unmatched bases: 6. The CDR3 is 16 amino acids. Germline assignment: CDR1 MNHEY and CDR2 SMNVEV (reference sequence). The CDR3 coding sequence is TGTGCCAGCAGTTTATTCCGAGGACAGGGGAAAGAGACCCAGTACTTC. Translating it yields CASSLFRGQGKETQYF.